This T cell receptor (beta chain) was obtained from a study of blood T cell repertoires in COVID-19. This clone has only a few counts. Individuals aged about 18 to 95 years were recruited from 24 US areas. The trim removed 3 bases at V and 6 bases at J, leaving 8 bases unmatched. Germline V gene lookup returns CDR1 SGHNT and CDR2 YYREEE (reference sequence). The CDR3 is 15 residues long. In the source study's methods: Estimation of nucleated cell counts relied on the amplification of reference gene primers. The repertoire was sequenced with immunoSEQ multiplex PCR; TCRdb's copy has only in-frame clones and lacks some. V, J and clone size derive from that table, while D and trimming were established from the DNA sequence. The data show approximately 320,000 clones, 87% seen once.

Source material: PBMCs or T cells enriched from blood (not recorded which). The source is a woman younger than 35 who had recovered from COVID-19. The rearrangement links TRBV5-4 to TRBJ2-1; 8 bases agree with TRBD2. For the CDR3, the DNA is TGTGCCAGCAGCTCCACGGGGGGGGCCCTCAATGAGCAGTTCTTC. Its translation: CASSSTGGALNEQFF.